This T cell receptor (beta chain) originates from a study of blood T cell repertoires in COVID-19. Study as a whole: The analysed material was cDNA or gDNA that came from T cells, B-cell-depleted T cells, or PBMCs.

The table came from immunoSEQ multiplex PCR; TCRdb's copy has only in-frame clones and leaves some out. Of 120,000 to 150,000 clones listed, just under 90% are singletons. The germline V gene encodes CDR1 MNHEY and CDR2 SVGAGI. The J segment lost 4 bases and the V segment lost 6 bases, leaving 6 bases of the junction unmatched. The CDR3 has 15 residues. Source material: peripheral blood. This clonotype originated in a woman of 80 years or more with acute or convalescent COVID-19. This chain uses TRBV6-5 with TRBJ2-2; 9 bases map to TRBD2. DNA of the CDR3: TGTGCCAGCAGGGCTATAGCGGGGGCCACCGGGGAGCTGTTTTTT. Its translation: CASRAIAGATGELFF.